This TCR beta chain appears in the sequencing data of a study of cytomegalovirus exposure and HLA in healthy donors. Findings and caveats of the study: Presence/absence analyses assumed roughly uniform sequencing depth across donors. Productive status was seen about 87% or about 30% of the time for most TCR beta V segments in an earlier analysis.

Germline CDR1 reads GTSNPN; CDR2 reads SVGIG (reference sequence). The CDR3 sequence is 11 residues long. The ends lost 5 bases at V and 3 bases at J; junction bases unmatched: 1. The PCR employed 60 Vbeta primers together with 13 Jbeta primers. Measured with immunoSEQ multiplex PCR; TCRdb has only the in-frame clones, and not every one. The table has roughly 190,000 clones, 78% seen once; the top ten hold about 3.1%. This clone was recorded a few times. Its antigen is as yet unknown. The chain recombines TRBV30 with TRBJ2-7; 7 bases align to TRBD1. Sequencing was carried out using PBMCs. The TCR sequence derives from a female donor in good health and CMV-seronegative. The CDR3 DNA follows: TGTGCCTGGGGGGACAGCTACGAGCAGTACTTC. Amino acids: CAWGDSYEQYF.